This T cell receptor (beta chain) was sequenced during a study of blood T cells in healthy people across ages. PCR was performed a second time for 7 to 11 cycles using a sample-barcoded 5' primer and a J-beta primer mix. TCRdb analysed the 5' RACE reads with MiXCR anew, one entry per CDR3 protein. Of about 1.6 million distinct CDR3 sequences listed, approximately 32% were seen once; the top ten hold around 11%. V was shortened by 4 bases and J by 7 bases, with 11 bases between the two germline ends. CDR3 size: 13 residues. From germline, CDR1 is SGHRS and CDR2 YFSETQ. Individuals who donated were healthy Caucasians from Russia aged roughly 6 to 100. This clonotype was observed a few times.

The sample was blood. The TCR was taken from a woman younger than 45 in good health. The rearrangement uses TRBV5-1 and TRBJ2-2, with D possibly being TRBD1 (5 bases). CDR3 sequence (DNA): TGCGCCAGCAGCGTGACAGCCTTCGGGGAGCTGTTTTTT. This translates into CASSVTAFGELFF.